The sequence of this T cell receptor beta chain was determined in a study of T cell responses to AZD1222 COVID-19 vaccine. The CDR3 covers 15 residues. V was clipped by 5 bases and J by 5 bases, with 18 bases between them. CDR1 is SEHNR and CDR2 is FQNEAQ in the germline V gene (reference sequence). Assay: immunoSEQ multiplex PCR; the TCRdb copy retains only in-frame clones and omits some. In the table there are under 170,000 clones, around 94% of which are singletons. This sample comprised peripheral blood, obtained on day 0 of AZD1222 vaccination. This clonotype was sampled from an adult in good health. The chain uses TRBV7-9 and TRBJ2-5; D not certain. The CDR3 region is CASSPPGRPRETQYF. The DNA for the CDR3 is TGTGCCAGCAGCCCCCCCGGCAGGCCCCGTGAGACCCAGTACTTC. The full variable domain, with the rest looked up from reference TRBV7-9 and TRBJ2-5, is DTGVSQNPRHKITKRGQNVTFRCDPISEHNRLYWYRQTLGQGPEFLTYFQNEAQLEKSRLLSDRFSAERPKGSFSTLEIQRTEQGDSAMYLCASSPPGRPRETQYFGPGTRLLVL.